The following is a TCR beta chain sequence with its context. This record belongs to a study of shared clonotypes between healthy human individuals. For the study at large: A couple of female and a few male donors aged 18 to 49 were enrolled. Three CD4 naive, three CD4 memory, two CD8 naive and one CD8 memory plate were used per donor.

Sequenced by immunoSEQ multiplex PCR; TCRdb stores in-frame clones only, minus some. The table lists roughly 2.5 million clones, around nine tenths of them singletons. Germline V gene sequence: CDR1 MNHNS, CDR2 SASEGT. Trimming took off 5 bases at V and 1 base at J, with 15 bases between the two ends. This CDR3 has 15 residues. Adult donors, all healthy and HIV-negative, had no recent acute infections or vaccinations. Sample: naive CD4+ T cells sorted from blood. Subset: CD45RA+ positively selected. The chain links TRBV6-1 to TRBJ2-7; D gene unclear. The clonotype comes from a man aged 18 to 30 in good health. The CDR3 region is CASSPPNKSSYEQYF. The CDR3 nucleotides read TGTGCCAGCAGTCCCCCGAACAAATCTTCCTACGAGCAGTACTTC.